This TCR beta chain was identified in a study of blood T cell repertoires in COVID-19. Clones were sequenced by immunoSEQ multiplex PCR, and TCRdb holds only the in-frame ones, with some missing. This sample has roughly 330,000 clones; 80% to 90% occur once, and the top ten carry approximately 1.3%. The CDR3 is made up of 16 amino acids. CDR1 MNHEY and CDR2 SMNVEV come from the germline V gene (reference sequence). With 6 bases clipped from V and 2 bases from J, the junction kept 10 bases outside the gene matches. Sequencing was performed on peripheral blood. The rearrangement uses TRBV27 and TRBJ1-2; 9 nucleotides match TRBD1. The sequence derives from a woman between 45 and 60 years old with acute or convalescent COVID-19. The CDR3 DNA reads as TGTGCCAGCAGCCACTCGGGACAGGGAGGAAACTATGGCTACACCTTC. It yields the protein CASSHSGQGGNYGYTF.